The sequence of this T cell receptor (beta chain) was determined in a study of technical replicates of blood from several donors. The V segment lost 3 bases and the J segment 0 bases; nucleotides outside the gene matches: 6. The CDR3 sequence is 16 residues long. From germline, CDR1 is MGHDK and CDR2 SYGVNS. TCRdb keeps only in-frame clones here, not all; method: immunoSEQ multiplex PCR. Among under 90,000 clones listed, 85% to 95% were seen once. The sequenced sample was T cells isolated from PBMCs. The rearrangement joins TRBV25-1 to TRBJ1-2; TRBD1 matches 8 bases. This clonotype was obtained from a human donor in good health. The CDR3 reads CASSDLGDRSNYGYTF. Written as DNA, the CDR3 is TGTGCCAGCAGTGACCTAGGGGACAGGTCTAACTATGGCTACACCTTC.